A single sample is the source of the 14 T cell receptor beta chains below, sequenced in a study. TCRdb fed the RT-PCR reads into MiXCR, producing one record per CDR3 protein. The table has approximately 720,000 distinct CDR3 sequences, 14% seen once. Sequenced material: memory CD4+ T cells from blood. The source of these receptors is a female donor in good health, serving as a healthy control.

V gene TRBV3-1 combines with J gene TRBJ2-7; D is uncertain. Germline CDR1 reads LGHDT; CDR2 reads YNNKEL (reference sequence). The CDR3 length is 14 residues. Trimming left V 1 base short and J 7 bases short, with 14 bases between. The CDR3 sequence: CASSQAAGKREQYF. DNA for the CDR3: TGTGCCAGCAGCCAAGCGGCTGGCAAAAGGGAGCAGTACTTC.

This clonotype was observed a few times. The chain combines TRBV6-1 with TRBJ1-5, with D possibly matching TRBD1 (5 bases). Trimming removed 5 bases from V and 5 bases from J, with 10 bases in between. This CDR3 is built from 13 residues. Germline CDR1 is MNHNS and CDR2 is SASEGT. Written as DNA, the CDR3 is TGTGCCAGCAGTCGGGGGGGGGATCAGCCCCAGCATTTT. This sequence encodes CASSRGGDQPQHF.

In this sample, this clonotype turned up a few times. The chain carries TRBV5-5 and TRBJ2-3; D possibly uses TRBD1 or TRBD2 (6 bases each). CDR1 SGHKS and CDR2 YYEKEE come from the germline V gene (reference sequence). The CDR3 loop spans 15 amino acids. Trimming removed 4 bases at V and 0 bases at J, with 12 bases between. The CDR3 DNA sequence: TGTGCCAGCAGCGCGAGGGGGGACAGCACAGATACGCAGTATTTT. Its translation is CASSARGDSTDTQYF.

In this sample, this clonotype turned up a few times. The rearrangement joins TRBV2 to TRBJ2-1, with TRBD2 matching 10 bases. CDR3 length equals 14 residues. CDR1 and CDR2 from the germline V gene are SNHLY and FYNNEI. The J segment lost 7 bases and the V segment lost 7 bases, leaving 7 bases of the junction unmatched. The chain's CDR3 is CASMEREGQNEQFF. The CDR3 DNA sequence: TGTGCCAGCATGGAGCGGGAGGGCCAGAATGAGCAGTTCTTC.

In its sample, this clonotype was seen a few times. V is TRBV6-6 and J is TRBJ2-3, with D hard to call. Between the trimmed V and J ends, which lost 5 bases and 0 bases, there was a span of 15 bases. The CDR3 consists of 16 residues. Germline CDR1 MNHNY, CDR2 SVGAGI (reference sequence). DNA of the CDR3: TGTGCCAGCAGTCCTACGCCCACAGCTAGCACAGATACGCAGTATTTT. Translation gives CASSPTPTASTDTQYF.

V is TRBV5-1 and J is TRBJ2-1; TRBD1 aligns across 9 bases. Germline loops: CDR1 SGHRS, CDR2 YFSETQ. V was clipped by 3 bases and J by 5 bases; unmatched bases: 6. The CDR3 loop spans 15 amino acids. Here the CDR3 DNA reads TGCGCCAGCAGCTCCTCCGGACAGGGGCACAATGAGCAGTTCTTC. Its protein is CASSSSGQGHNEQFF.

CDR3 region: CASSSRTAYNEKLFF. CDR3 nucleotide sequence: TGTGCCAGCAGTTCCCGGACAGCATATAATGAAAAACTGTTTTTT. The chain is built from TRBV6-5 and TRBJ1-4, with D maybe TRBD1 (6 bases). The V gene lost 4 bases and the J gene lost 4 bases, with 13 bases spanning the gap. Germline V gives CDR1 MNHEY, CDR2 SVGAGI. CDR3 length: 15 residues.

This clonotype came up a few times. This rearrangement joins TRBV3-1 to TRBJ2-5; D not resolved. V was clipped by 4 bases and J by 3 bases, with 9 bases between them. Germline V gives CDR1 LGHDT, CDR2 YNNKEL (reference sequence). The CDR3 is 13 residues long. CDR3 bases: TGTGCCAGCAGCCCGCCTAGTAAAGAGACCCAGTACTTC. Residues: CASSPPSKETQYF.

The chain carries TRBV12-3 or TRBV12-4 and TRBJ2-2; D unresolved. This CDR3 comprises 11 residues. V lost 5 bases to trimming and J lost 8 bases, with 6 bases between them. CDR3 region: CASSDKGELFF. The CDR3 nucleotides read TGTGCCAGCAGTGACAAGGGGGAGCTGTTTTTT.

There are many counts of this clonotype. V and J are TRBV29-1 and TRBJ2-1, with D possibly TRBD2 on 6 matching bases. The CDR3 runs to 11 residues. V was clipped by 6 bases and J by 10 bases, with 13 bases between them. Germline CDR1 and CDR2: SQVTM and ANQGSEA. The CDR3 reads CSVATSLEQFF. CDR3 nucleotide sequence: TGCAGCGTCGCGACTAGTTTGGAGCAGTTCTTC.

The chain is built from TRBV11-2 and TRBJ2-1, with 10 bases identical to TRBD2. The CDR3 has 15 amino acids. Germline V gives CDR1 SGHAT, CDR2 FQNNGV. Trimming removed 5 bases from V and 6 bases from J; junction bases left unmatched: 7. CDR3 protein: CASSPQRGGSNEQFF. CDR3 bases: TGTGCCAGCAGCCCACAGCGGGGGGGCAGCAATGAGCAGTTCTTC.

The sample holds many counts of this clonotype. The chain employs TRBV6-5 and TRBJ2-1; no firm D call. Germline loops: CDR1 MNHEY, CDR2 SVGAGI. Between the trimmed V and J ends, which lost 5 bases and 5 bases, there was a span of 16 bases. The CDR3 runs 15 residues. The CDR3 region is CASSPGHTSDNEQFF. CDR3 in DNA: TGTGCCAGCAGTCCCGGTCACACCTCGGACAATGAGCAGTTCTTC.

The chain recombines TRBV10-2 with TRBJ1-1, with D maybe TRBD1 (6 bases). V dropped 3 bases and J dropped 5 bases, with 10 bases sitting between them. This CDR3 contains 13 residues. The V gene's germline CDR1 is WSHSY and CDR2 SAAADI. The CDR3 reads CASSDRGRTEAFF. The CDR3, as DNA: TGCGCCAGCAGTGACAGGGGTCGAACTGAAGCTTTCTTT.

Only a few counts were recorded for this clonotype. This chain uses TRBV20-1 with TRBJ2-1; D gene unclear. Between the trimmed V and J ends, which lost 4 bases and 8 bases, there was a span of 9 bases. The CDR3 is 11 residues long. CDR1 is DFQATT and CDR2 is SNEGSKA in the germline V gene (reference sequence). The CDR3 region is CSAIRQHEQFF. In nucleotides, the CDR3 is TGCAGTGCTATTCGTCAACATGAGCAGTTCTTC.